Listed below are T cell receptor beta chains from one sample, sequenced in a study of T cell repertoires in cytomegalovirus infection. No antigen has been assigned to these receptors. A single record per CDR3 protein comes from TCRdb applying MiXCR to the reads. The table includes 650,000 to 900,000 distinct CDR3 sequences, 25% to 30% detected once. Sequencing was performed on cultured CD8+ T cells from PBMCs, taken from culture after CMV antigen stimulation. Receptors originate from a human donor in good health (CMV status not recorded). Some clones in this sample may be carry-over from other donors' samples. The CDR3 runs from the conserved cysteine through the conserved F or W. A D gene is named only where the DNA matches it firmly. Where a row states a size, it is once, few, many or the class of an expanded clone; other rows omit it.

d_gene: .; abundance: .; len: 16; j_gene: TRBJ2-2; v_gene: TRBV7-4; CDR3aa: CASSPRDTANTGELFF; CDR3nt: TGTGCCAGCAGCCCCCGGGACACCGCGAACACCGGGGAGCTGTTTTTT
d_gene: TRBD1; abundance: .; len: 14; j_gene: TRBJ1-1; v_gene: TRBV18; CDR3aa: CASSPLGDRVYAFF; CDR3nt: TGTGCCAGCTCACCGCTCGGGGACAGGGTGTATGCTTTCTTT
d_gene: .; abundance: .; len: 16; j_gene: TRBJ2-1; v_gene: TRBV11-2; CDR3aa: CASSPPTGSSYNEQFF; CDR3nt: TGTGCCAGCAGCCCTCCGACTGGGAGCTCCTACAATGAGCAGTTCTTC
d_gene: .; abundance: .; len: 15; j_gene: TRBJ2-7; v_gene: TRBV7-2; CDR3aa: CASSSPELYSYEQYF; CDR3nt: TGTGCCAGCAGCTCCCCGGAGCTCTACTCCTACGAGCAGTACTTC
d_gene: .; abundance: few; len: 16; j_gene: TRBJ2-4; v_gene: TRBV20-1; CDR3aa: CSAREEQLRAKNIQYF; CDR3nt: TGCAGTGCTAGAGAAGAACAGCTTAGAGCCAAAAACATTCAGTACTTC
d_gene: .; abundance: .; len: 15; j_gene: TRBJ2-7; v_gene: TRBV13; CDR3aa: CASSLSPGTPYEQYF; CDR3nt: TGTGCCAGCAGCCTCTCCCCGGGGACCCCCTACGAGCAGTACTTC
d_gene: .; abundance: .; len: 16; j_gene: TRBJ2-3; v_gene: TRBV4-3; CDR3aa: CASSQDEPGSTDTQYF; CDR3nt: TGCGCCAGCAGCCAAGATGAGCCGGGCTCGACAGATACGCAGTATTTT
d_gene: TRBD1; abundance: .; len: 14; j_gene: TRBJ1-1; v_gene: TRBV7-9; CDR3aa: CASSVPGQAIEAFF; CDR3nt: TGTGCCAGCAGCGTCCCGGGACAGGCAATTGAAGCTTTCTTT
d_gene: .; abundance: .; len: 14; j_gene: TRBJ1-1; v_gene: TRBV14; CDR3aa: CASSPWGRGTEAFF; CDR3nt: TGTGCCAGCAGCCCCTGGGGGCGAGGCACTGAAGCTTTCTTT
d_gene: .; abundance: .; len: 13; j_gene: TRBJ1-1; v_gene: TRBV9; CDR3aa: CASKPYRGTEAFF; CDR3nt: TGTGCCAGTAAGCCCTACCGAGGCACTGAAGCTTTCTTT
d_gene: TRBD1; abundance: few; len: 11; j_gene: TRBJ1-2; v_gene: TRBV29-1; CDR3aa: CSVKTGLGYTF; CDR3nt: TGCAGCGTGAAGACAGGGCTTGGCTACACCTTC
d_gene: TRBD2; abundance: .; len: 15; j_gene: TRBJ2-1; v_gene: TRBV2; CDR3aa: CASTEGGGGANEQFF; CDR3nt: TGTGCCAGCACCGAGGGTGGCGGGGGGGCCAATGAGCAGTTCTTC
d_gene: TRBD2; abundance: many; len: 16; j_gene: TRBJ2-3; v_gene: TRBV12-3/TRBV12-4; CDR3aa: CASTLGLAVITDTQYF; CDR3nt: TGTGCCAGCACCCTGGGACTAGCGGTGATCACAGATACGCAGTATTTT
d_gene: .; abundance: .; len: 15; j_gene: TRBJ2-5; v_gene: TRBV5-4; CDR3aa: CASSLGGLTGETQYF; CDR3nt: TGTGCCAGCAGCTTGGGAGGGCTGACTGGGGAGACCCAGTACTTC
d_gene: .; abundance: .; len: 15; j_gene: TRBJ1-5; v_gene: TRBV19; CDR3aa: CASREGIYSNQPQHF; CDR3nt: TGTGCCAGTAGAGAAGGCATCTATAGCAATCAGCCCCAGCATTTT
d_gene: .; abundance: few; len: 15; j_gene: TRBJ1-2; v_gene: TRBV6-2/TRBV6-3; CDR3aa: CASKSGTPNIYGYTF; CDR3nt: TGTGCCAGCAAGTCCGGGACGCCTAACATCTATGGCTACACCTTC
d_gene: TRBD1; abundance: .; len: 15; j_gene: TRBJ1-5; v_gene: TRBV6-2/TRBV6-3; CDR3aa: CASSFPTGRNQPQHF; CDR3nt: TGTGCCAGCAGTTTCCCGACAGGGAGGAATCAGCCCCAGCATTTT
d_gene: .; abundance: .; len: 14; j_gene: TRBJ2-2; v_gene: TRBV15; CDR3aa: CATSNQENTGELFF; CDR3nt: TGTGCCACCAGCAATCAGGAGAACACCGGGGAGCTGTTTTTT
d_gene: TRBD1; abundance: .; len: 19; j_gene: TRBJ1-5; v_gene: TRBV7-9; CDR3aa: CASSFEPDRGSNSNQPQHF; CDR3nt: TGTGCCAGCAGCTTTGAACCAGACAGGGGAAGTAATAGCAATCAGCCCCAGCATTTT
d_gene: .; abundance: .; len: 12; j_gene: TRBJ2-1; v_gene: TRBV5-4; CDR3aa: CASSRWGNEQFF; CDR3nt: TGTGCCAGCAGCCGGTGGGGGAATGAGCAGTTCTTC
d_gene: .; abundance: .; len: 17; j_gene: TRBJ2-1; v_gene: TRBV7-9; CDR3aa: CASSFLSSRAIRNEQFF; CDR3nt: TGTGCCAGCAGCTTCCTAAGTAGTCGGGCCATCCGCAATGAGCAGTTCTTC
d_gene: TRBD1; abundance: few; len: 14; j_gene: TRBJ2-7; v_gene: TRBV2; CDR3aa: CASSEGTGTYEQYF; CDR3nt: TGTGCCAGCAGTGAGGGGACAGGGACCTACGAGCAGTACTTC
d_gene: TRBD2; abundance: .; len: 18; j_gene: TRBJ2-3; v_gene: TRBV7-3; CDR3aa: CASSSTPGLALSTDTQYF; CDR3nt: TGTGCCAGCAGTTCCACGCCCGGACTAGCACTTAGCACAGATACGCAGTATTTT
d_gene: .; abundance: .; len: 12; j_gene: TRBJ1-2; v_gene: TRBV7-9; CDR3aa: CASIQGGDVYTF; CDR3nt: TGTGCCAGCATCCAGGGCGGTGATGTTTACACCTTC
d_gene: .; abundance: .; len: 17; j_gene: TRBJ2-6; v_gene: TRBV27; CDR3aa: CASSRQDSLTGANVLTF; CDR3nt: TGTGCCAGCAGCCGACAGGATTCCCTAACTGGGGCCAACGTCCTGACTTTC
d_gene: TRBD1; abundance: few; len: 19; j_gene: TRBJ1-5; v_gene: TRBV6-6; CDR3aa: CASSSTAQGYLWGNQPQHF; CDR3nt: TGTGCCAGCAGCTCAACGGCACAGGGGTATCTATGGGGCAATCAGCCCCAGCATTTT
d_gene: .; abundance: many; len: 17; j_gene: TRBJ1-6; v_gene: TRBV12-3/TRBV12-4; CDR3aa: CASSLPLEERYNSPLHF; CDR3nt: TGTGCCAGCAGTCTCCCCTTGGAGGAGAGGTATAATTCACCCCTCCACTTT
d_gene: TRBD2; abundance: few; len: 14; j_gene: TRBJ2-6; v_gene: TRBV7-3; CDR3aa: CASTPGGSDSVLTF; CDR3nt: TGTGCCAGCACCCCGGGGGGGTCGGACAGCGTCCTGACTTTC
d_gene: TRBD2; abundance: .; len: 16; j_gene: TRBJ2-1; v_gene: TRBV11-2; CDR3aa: CASSLDPGGARSEQFF; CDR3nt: TGTGCCAGCAGCTTAGATCCCGGGGGGGCAAGGTCTGAGCAGTTCTTC
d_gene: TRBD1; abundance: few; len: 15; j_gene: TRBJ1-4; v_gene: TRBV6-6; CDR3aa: CASRYPGQHNEKLFF; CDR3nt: TGTGCCAGCAGATACCCGGGACAGCATAATGAAAAACTGTTTTTT
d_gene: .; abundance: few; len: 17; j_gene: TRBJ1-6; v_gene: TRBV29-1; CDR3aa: CSVGVQQRASRNSPLHF; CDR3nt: TGCAGCGTTGGGGTCCAACAGCGGGCCAGTAGAAATTCACCCCTCCACTTT
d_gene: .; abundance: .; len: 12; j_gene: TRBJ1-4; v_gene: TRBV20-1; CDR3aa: CSALIRAEKLFF; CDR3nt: TGCAGTGCTCTAATCCGGGCTGAAAAACTGTTTTTT
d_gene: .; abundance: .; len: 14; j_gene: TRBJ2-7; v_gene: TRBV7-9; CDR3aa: CASSLQDLSYEQYF; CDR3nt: TGTGCCAGCAGCTTACAGGACCTCTCCTACGAGCAGTACTTC
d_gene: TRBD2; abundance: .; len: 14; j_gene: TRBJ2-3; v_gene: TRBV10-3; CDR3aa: CAIMIGLAADTQYF; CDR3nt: TGTGCCATCATGATTGGACTAGCCGCAGATACGCAGTATTTT
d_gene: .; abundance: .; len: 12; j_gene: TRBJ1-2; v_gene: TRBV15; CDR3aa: CATSRDGVGYTF; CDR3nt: TGTGCCACCAGCAGAGATGGTGTTGGCTACACCTTC
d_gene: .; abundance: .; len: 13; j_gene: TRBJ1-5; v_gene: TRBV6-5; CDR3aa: CASSYDPRQPQHF; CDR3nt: TGTGCCAGCAGTTACGATCCACGTCAGCCCCAGCATTTT
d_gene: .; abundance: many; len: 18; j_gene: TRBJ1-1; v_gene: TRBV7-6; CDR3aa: CASTVQGRGLHWNTEAFF; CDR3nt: TGTGCCAGCACCGTACAGGGTCGAGGCCTTCACTGGAACACTGAAGCTTTCTTT
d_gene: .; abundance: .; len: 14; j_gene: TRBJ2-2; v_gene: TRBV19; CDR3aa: CASSWAVNTGELFF; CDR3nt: TGTGCCAGTAGTTGGGCGGTAAACACCGGGGAGCTGTTTTTT
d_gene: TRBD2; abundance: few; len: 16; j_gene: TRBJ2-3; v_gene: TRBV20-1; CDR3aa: CSARDLGSGVTDTQYF; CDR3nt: TGCAGTGCTAGAGATCTGGGGAGCGGGGTCACAGATACGCAGTATTTT
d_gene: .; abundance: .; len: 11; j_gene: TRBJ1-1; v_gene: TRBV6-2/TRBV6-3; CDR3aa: CASSRWTEAFF; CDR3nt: TGTGCCAGCAGTCGCTGGACTGAAGCTTTCTTT
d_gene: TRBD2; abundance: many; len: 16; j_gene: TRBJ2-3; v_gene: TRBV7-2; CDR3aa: CASSPRWLAGTDTQYF; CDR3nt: TGTGCCAGCAGCCCACGTTGGCTAGCGGGGACAGATACGCAGTATTTT
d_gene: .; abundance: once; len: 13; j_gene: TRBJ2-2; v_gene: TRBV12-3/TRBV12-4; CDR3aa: CASSLGYPGELFF; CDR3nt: TGTGCCAGCAGTTTAGGTTACCCCGGGGAGCTGTTTTTT
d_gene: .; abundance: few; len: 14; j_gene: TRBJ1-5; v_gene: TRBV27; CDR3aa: CASSQGTREGPQHF; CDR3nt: TGTGCCAGCAGCCAAGGGACCCGGGAGGGGCCCCAGCATTTT
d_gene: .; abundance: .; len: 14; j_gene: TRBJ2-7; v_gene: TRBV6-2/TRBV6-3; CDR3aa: CASTGPKWSYEQYF; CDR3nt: TGTGCCAGCACAGGACCGAAATGGTCGTACGAGCAGTACTTC
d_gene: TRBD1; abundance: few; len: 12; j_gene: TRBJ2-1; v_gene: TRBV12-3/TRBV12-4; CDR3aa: CASRNRGNEQFF; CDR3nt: TGTGCCAGCAGAAACAGGGGCAATGAGCAGTTCTTC
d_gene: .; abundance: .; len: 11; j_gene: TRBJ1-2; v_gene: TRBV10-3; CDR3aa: CAIYGQNGYTF; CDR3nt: TGTGCCATCTACGGACAAAATGGCTACACCTTC
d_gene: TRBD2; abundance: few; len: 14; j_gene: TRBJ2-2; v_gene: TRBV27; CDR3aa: CASSWGGGTGELFF; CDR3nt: TGTGCCAGCAGTTGGGGGGGAGGCACCGGGGAGCTGTTTTTT
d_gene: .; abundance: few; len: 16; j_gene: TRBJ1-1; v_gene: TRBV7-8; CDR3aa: CASSKGSGGSHTEAFF; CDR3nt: TGTGCCAGCAGCAAAGGATCGGGGGGGTCCCACACTGAAGCTTTCTTT
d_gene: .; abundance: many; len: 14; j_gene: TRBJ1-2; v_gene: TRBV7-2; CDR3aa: CASSPRLRGEGYTF; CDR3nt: TGTGCCAGCAGCCCTAGGCTGAGGGGGGAGGGCTACACCTTC
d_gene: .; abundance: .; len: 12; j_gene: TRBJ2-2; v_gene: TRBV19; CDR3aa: CASSIVTGELFF; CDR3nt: TGTGCCAGTAGTATAGTAACCGGGGAGCTGTTTTTT
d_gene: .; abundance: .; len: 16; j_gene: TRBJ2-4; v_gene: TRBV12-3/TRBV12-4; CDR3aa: CASSSRTDLAKNIQYF; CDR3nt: TGTGCCAGCAGTTCCAGGACAGACCTAGCCAAAAACATTCAGTACTTC
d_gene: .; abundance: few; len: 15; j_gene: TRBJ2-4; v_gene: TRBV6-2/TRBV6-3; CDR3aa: CASTIGGPTVNIQYF; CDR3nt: TGTGCCAGCACCATAGGGGGGCCAACTGTGAACATTCAGTACTTC
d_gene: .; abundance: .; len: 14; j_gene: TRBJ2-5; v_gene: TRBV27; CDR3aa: CASSLWTNQETQYF; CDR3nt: TGTGCCAGCAGTCTCTGGACGAATCAAGAGACCCAGTACTTC
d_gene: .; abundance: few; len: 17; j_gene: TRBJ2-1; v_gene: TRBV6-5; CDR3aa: CASSTTPPAEVVNEQFF; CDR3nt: TGTGCCAGCAGTACAACCCCTCCGGCGGAGGTAGTCAATGAGCAGTTCTTC
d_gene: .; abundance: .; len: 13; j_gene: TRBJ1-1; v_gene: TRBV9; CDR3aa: CASGDRPNTEAFF; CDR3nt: TGTGCCAGTGGTGACAGGCCGAACACTGAAGCTTTCTTT
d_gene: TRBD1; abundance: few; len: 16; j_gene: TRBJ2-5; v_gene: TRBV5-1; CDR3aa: CASRDRGRPSQETQYF; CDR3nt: TGCGCCAGCAGGGACAGGGGGCGACCTTCCCAAGAGACCCAGTACTTC
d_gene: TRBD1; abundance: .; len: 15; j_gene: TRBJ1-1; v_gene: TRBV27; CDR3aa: CASSLSRTGGTEAFF; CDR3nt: TGTGCCAGCAGTTTATCCCGGACAGGGGGCACTGAAGCTTTCTTT
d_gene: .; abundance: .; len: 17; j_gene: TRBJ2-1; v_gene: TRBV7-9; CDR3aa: CASSLEYRQSSYNEQFF; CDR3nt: TGTGCCAGCAGCTTAGAGTACCGACAGAGCTCCTACAATGAGCAGTTCTTC